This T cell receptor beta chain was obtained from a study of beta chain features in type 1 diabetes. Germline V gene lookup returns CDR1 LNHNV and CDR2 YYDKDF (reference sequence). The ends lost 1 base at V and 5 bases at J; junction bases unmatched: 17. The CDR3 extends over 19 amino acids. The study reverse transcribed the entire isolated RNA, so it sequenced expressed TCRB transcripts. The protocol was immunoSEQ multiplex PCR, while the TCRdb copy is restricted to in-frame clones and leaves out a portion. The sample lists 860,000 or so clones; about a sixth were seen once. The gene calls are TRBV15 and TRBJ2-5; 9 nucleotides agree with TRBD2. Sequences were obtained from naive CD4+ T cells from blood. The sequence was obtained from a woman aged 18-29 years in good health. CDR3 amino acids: CATSRVYSRSGSWVETQYF. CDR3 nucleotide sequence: TGTGCCACCAGCAGAGTGTACAGTCGTAGCGGGAGTTGGGTTGAGACCCAGTACTTC.